This T cell receptor beta chain was obtained from a study of blood T cell repertoires in COVID-19. The wider study: The United States, Italy and Spain provided the acute and convalescent COVID-19 samples. T cells, B-cell-depleted T cells, or PBMCs provided the cDNA or gDNA that served as material.

Some clones are missing from TCRdb's copy, which holds only in-frame ones; the method was immunoSEQ multiplex PCR. Of fewer than 300,000 clones detected, 86% appear once; the ten largest clones hold more than 10%. Between the trimmed V and J ends, which lost 7 bases and 1 base, there was a span of 17 bases. Germline V lookup: CDR1 SNHLY, CDR2 FYNNEI. The CDR3 is 16 residues long. The sample consisted of peripheral blood. The source of this sequence is a woman aged 25 to 39 with COVID-19, enrolled during active disease. This rearrangement joins TRBV2 to TRBJ2-4, with TRBD1 as a possible D gene (6 bases). CDR3 amino acids: CASKKDRTLAKNIQYF. Written as DNA, the CDR3 is TGTGCCAGCAAAAAGGACAGAACCCTTGCCAAAAACATTCAGTACTTC.